This T cell receptor beta chain is from a study of blood T cells in healthy people across ages. Study-wide points: The unsorted PBMCs prevented any conclusive comparison of naive versus antigen-experienced cells.

This CDR3 contains 15 residues. Germline CDR1 DFQATT, CDR2 SNEGSKA (reference sequence). Trimming took 3 bases from V and 8 from J, leaving 22 bases between them. Primed by a sample-barcoded 5' primer and a J-beta primer mix, a second PCR proceeded for roughly 6 to 12 cycles. Samples each returned at least 2.5 million CDR3-containing paired-end reads. TCRdb passed the 5' RACE reads through MiXCR, listing each CDR3 protein once. The table has about 1,800,000 distinct CDR3 sequences, about 30% seen once. About this clonotype: Antigen unknown.

Total RNA was isolated from each sample in quantities of at least 6 micrograms. The V call is TRBV20-1, the J call TRBJ1-2; D is uncertain. The sequence derives from a woman aged 25 to 39 in good health. The specimen was blood. CDR3 amino acids: CSASEIAFTIAGYTF. CDR3 nucleotide sequence: TGCAGTGCTAGCGAAATCGCCTTTACGATCGCCGGCTACACCTTC.